A selection of T cell receptor beta chains follows, all from one sample in a study of T-cell reconstitution after alpha-beta-depleted transplantation in children. From the PCR reads, TCRdb called clonotypes with MiXCR, one entry per CDR3 protein. The sample has roughly 350,000 distinct CDR3 sequences, roughly 16% seen once. The specimen comprised PBMCs, mostly from graft donor cells, sampled 360 days after TCRalphabeta/CD19-depleted stem cell transplant. The source is a male patient between 2 and 15 years old who had a stem cell transplant for acute lymphoblastic leukemia, so the T cells may come from the graft donor. The conserved cysteine and the conserved F or W are not part of the CDR3 here. The D gene is left open where the match is weak.

V | D | length | CDR3
TRBV28 | NA | 12 | AMGPAAGTDTQY
TRBV30 | NA | 11 | AWSGSAQETQY
TRBV28 | NA | 10 | ASSYGNQPQH
TRBV21-1 | NA | 12 | ASRSGPSSYEQY
TRBV28 | NA | 14 | ASLRQTPGGTDTQY
TRBV10-3 | NA | 10 | AISETHTEAF
TRBV10-3 | TRBD1 | 12 | AISGRQGVYGYT
TRBV5-1 | TRBD2 | 14 | ASSLRTSGRNGELF
TRBV7-2 | NA | 10 | ASSIGHYEQY
TRBV4-1 | TRBD2 | 15 | AGSRNLAGVSYNEQF
TRBV5-5 | NA | 11 | ASSLVGVIEQY
TRBV9 | TRBD2 | 13 | ASTPTALAAYEQY
TRBV12-3/TRBV12-4 | TRBD1 | 14 | ASSSPRDSLTDTQY
TRBV12-3/TRBV12-4 | TRBD2 | 12 | ASSLGGYTGELF
TRBV20-1 | TRBD1 | 15 | SASPGQGVDGANVLT
TRBV4-3 | TRBD1 | 13 | ASSQGTGEYWEQY
TRBV5-1 | NA | 13 | ASSPRWGSEETQY
TRBV5-1 | NA | 12 | ASSPTRGAYEQY
TRBV5-1 | TRBD2 | 14 | ASSFQGLAVYNEQF
TRBV20-1 | TRBD2 | 16 | SARDNGKAGALRDTQY
TRBV7-9 | NA | 15 | ASSLTGALTTNEKLF
TRBV2 | NA | 12 | ASSWDRRGYGYT
TRBV6-2/TRBV6-3 | NA | 13 | ASSYRGPRTDEQY
TRBV4-3 | NA | 13 | ASSQSGFGERGYT
TRBV11-2 | TRBD2 | 16 | ASSLDRPGLAGFYEQY
TRBV29-1 | NA | 12 | SVGIGATAYEQY
TRBV27 | NA | 14 | ASSETTVSGANVLT
TRBV28 | NA | 15 | ASSFQRGGLGTDTQY
TRBV20-1 | NA | 15 | SASQALRTSAWYEQY
TRBV12-3/TRBV12-4 | NA | 14 | ASSPLPRQAEYIQY
TRBV5-5 | NA | 13 | ASSSRRALSYEQY
TRBV20-1 | NA | 10 | SARENTGELF
TRBV30 | NA | 12 | AWSPTLGGRELF
TRBV6-5 | NA | 12 | ASSYSVFAGELF
TRBV6-5 | NA | 13 | ASSYRPGLNEKLF
TRBV7-6 | NA | 14 | ASSPGLAAYTDTQY
TRBV6-2/TRBV6-3 | TRBD2 | 13 | ASAALAGAGNEQF